This passage covers 17 T cell receptor beta chains from one sample sequenced in a study of shared clonotypes between healthy human individuals. Clones were sequenced by immunoSEQ multiplex PCR, and TCRdb holds only the in-frame ones, with some missing. The table shows 2 million to 2.5 million clones, with approximately 93% occurring only once. Input material: naive CD4+ T cells from PBMCs. Noted subset: CD45RA+ positively selected. Receptor source: a man between 18 and 35 years old in good health. Some clones in this sample may be carry-over from other donors' samples.

The V and J genes are TRBV5-4 and TRBJ2-6; D tentatively fits TRBD1 or TRBD2 (5 bases each). Germline loops: CDR1 SGHNT, CDR2 YYREEE (reference sequence). V lost 7 bases and J 0 bases, leaving 17 bases between the germline ends. The CDR3 length is 17 residues. CDR3 sequence (DNA): TGTGCCAGCCGACCGGGACGGGCGGGCTCTGGGGCCAACGTCCTGACTTTC. Amino acid sequence: CASRPGRAGSGANVLTF.

CDR3 sequence reads: CATSRAPSRSSYEQYF. In DNA form, the CDR3 reads TGTGCCACCAGCAGAGCCCCGTCCAGGTCCTCCTACGAGCAGTACTTC. The chain joins TRBV15 to TRBJ2-7; D is ambiguous. V was shortened by 1 base and J by 0 bases, with 13 bases between the two germline ends. Germline V gene lookup returns CDR1 LNHNV and CDR2 YYDKDF (reference sequence). The CDR3 totals 16 residues.

The chain uses TRBV5-5 and TRBJ1-5; D possibly corresponds to TRBD1 (5 bases). CDR1 and CDR2 (germline): SGHKS, YYEKEE (reference sequence). The CDR3 totals 14 residues. The V gene lost 4 bases and the J gene lost 0 bases, with 8 bases spanning the gap. Here the CDR3 reads CASSPGVSNQPQHF. The CDR3 DNA is TGTGCCAGCAGCCCGGGGGTTAGCAATCAGCCCCAGCATTTT.

V is TRBV18 and J is TRBJ2-7, with D possibly matching TRBD2 (6 bases). The ends were cut back, 0 bases at V and 3 bases at J, with 9 bases in the middle. The V gene's germline CDR1 is KGHSH and CDR2 LQKENI. This CDR3 spans 14 amino acids. CDR3 sequence reads: CASSPPGSGYEQYF. In nucleotides, the CDR3 is TGTGCCAGCTCACCACCCGGGAGTGGCTACGAGCAGTACTTC.

The chain couples TRBV29-1 to TRBJ2-1, with D perhaps TRBD2 (5 bases). Germline CDR1 is SQVTM and CDR2 is ANQGSEA. V shed 3 bases and J shed 7 bases, with 13 bases lying between them. The CDR3 is 13 amino acids. The CDR3 sequence is CSVDLAGLNEQFF. DNA of the CDR3: TGCAGCGTTGATCTAGCAGGATTAAATGAGCAGTTCTTC.

This clone was recorded only once. The chain combines TRBV7-2 with TRBJ2-1; 9 bases fit TRBD2. The CDR3 extends over 14 amino acids. Germline CDR1 SGHTA, CDR2 FQGNSA. V was pared by 7 bases and J by 8 bases, with 9 bases of the junction left unmatched. This chain's CDR3 is CASTGGRAWDEQFF. In nucleotides, the CDR3 is TGTGCCAGCACAGGCGGGAGGGCTTGGGATGAGCAGTTCTTC.

The chain combines TRBV5-4 with TRBJ2-1; tentative D call: TRBD2 (6 bases). From germline, CDR1 is SGHNT and CDR2 YYREEE (reference sequence). The CDR3 consists of 15 residues. Trimming took 3 bases from V and 8 from J, leaving 18 bases between them. CDR3 sequence: CASSSGGKDGHEQFF. The CDR3 bases are TGTGCCAGCAGCTCTGGGGGGAAAGACGGCCATGAGCAGTTCTTC.

The chain combines TRBV6-1 with TRBJ1-2, with D possibly being TRBD1 (5 bases). The CDR3 covers 15 residues. Germline V gene lookup returns CDR1 MNHNS and CDR2 SASEGT. Trimming removed 0 bases at V and 5 bases at J, with 13 bases between. Written as DNA, the CDR3 is TGTGCCAGCAGTGAAGCCATGGGACTTTTGTATGGCTACACCTTC. Its protein is CASSEAMGLLYGYTF.

The V call is TRBV10-3, the J call TRBJ2-2, with 15 bases matching TRBD2. J lost 1 base, V lost 8 bases, and 2 bases had no gene match. Per the germline V gene, CDR1 is ENHRY and CDR2 is SYGVKD. This CDR3 has 16 residues. This CDR3 reads CAIGTSGRRNTGELFF. CDR3 DNA sequence: TGTGCCATCGGGACTAGCGGGAGGAGGAACACCGGGGAGCTGTTTTTT.

V is TRBV30 and J is TRBJ1-2; 8 bases are shared with TRBD1. Germline CDR1 is GTSNPN and CDR2 is SVGIG (reference sequence). The V segment lost 2 bases and the J segment 7 bases; nucleotides outside the gene matches: 6. The CDR3 extends over 13 amino acids. The CDR3 spells CAWSPGGLGGYTF. The CDR3 DNA reads as TGTGCCTGGAGTCCAGGGGGCCTGGGTGGCTACACCTTC.

CDR3 DNA: TGTGCCAGCAGCGTAGGAGTGGGCGTCTCCTACGAGCAGTACTTC. It translates to CASSVGVGVSYEQYF. This rearrangement joins TRBV9 to TRBJ2-7; D is unresolved. Trimming shortened V by 0 bases and J by 0 bases, and 10 bases separated the two germline ends. The CDR3 has 15 residues. From germline, CDR1 is SGDLS and CDR2 YYNGEE.

V usage is TRBV5-6 and J usage is TRBJ2-7; D is uncertain. V lost 4 bases to trimming and J lost 4 bases, with 6 bases between them. The germline V gene has CDR1 SGHDT and CDR2 YYEEEE. The length of the CDR3 is 11 residues. CDR3 coding DNA: TGTGCCAGCAGCCAAAGATACGAGCAGTACTTC. Protein product: CASSQRYEQYF.

As DNA, the CDR3 is TGTGCCAGCAGCTTCGGGACAGGGACGGTCTATGGCTACACCTTC. It translates to CASSFGTGTVYGYTF. This chain connects TRBV7-9 to TRBJ1-2; 9 nucleotides match TRBD1. The junction had 6 bases not matched to a gene; V was cut back by 3 bases and J by 4 bases. From germline, CDR1 is SEHNR and CDR2 FQNEAQ (reference sequence). The CDR3 length is 15 residues.

The chain couples TRBV2 to TRBJ2-3; 7 positions match TRBD2. Germline trimming cut 6 bases from V and 0 bases from J; bases unmatched to any gene: 6. CDR1 is SNHLY, CDR2 FYNNEI, per germline. The CDR3 runs to 15 residues. The CDR3 DNA follows: TGTGCCAGCAGGGCTAGCGGAGGGAGCACAGATACGCAGTATTTT. Translation gives CASRASGGSTDTQYF.

The count of this clone is one. This chain uses TRBV5-5 with TRBJ2-5; 9 bases line up with TRBD2. Germline assignment: CDR1 SGHKS and CDR2 YYEKEE (reference sequence). This CDR3 is built from 14 residues. J was trimmed by 10 bases and V by 0 bases; bases with no gene match: 7. CDR3 residues: CASSLVAGAFDQYF. Here the CDR3 DNA reads TGTGCCAGCAGCTTGGTAGCGGGAGCTTTCGACCAGTACTTC.

The V call is TRBV7-2, the J call TRBJ2-2, with D tentatively TRBD1 (6 bases). Per germline, CDR1 SGHTA and CDR2 FQGNSA. The CDR3 contains 15 residues. Trimming stripped 3 bases from V and 0 bases from J, with 8 bases between. CDR3 DNA: TGTGCCAGCAGCTTCGGGACACCGAACACCGGGGAGCTGTTTTTT. Its translation is CASSFGTPNTGELFF.

Only one count was recorded for this clone. The V call is TRBV5-1, the J call TRBJ2-3; no firm D call. Germline V CDR1 and CDR2: SGHRS, YFSETQ. V was shortened by 9 bases and J by 0 bases, with 20 bases between the two germline ends. The CDR3 runs 16 residues. In DNA form, the CDR3 reads TGCGCCACCTCGATGTCGCCGCGCCTCAGCACAGATACGCAGTATTTT. Its translation: CATSMSPRLSTDTQYF.